This T cell receptor (beta chain) was obtained from a study of CD8+CD57+ T cells in acquired aplastic anemia. Study background: An average of 3.2 ug of DNA was obtained from sorted CD4+ and CD8+ cells. Healthy donors had, on average, approximately 9.9 million reads for their CD4+ cells.

Overall study results and limits: Around 30 was the count of CD8+ CDR3 sequences that patients shared with controls.

Researchers used genomic DNA as the template to profile TCR beta VDJ and CDR3. TCRdb fed the reads into MiXCR, producing one record per CDR3 protein. The sample consists of about 210,000 distinct CDR3 sequences, about a third of them appearing once. V dropped 8 bases and J dropped 4 bases, with 11 bases sitting between them. Germline CDR1 SQVTM, CDR2 ANQGSEA. The CDR3 has 11 residues. This clonotype was recorded many times. Its antigen is undetermined. The V gene is TRBV29-1, the J gene TRBJ1-2, with D perhaps TRBD1 (5 bases). The source material was sorted CD4+, CD8+, or CD8+CD57+ T cells (not recorded which) from PBMCs. The sequence was collected from a human donor in good health, serving as a control. CDR3 sequence (DNA): TGCAGCACCCGGACAAGCTATGGCTACACCTTC. This gives the protein CSTRTSYGYTF.